Shown below are 18 T cell receptor beta chains from a single sample sequenced in a study of control samples from healthy donors and cancer patients. Profiled with immunoSEQ multiplex PCR; TCRdb holds only in-frame clones, not every one. The table lists 65,000 to 85,000 clones, about 89% of them singletons, with about 9.5% in the top ten. Specimen: PBMCs. These TCRs come from a woman between 45 and 65 years old with colorectal cancer.

This clone was observed once. The V gene is TRBV10-1, the J gene TRBJ1-1; D gene unclear. CDR1 is WNHNN, CDR2 SYGVQD, per germline (reference sequence). V was shortened by 2 bases and J by 5 bases, with 12 bases between the two germline ends. CDR3 length equals 14 residues. The CDR3 sequence: CASSEQLGKTEAFF. The CDR3 bases are TGCGCCAGCAGTGAGCAGCTCGGCAAAACTGAAGCTTTCTTT.

The rearrangement joins TRBV7-3 to TRBJ1-3; D unresolved. The germline V gene has CDR1 SGHTA and CDR2 FQGTGA. Trimming pared 1 base from V and 4 bases from J, leaving 11 bases between. CDR3 length: 15 residues. In DNA, the CDR3 is TGTGCCAGCAGCTTAAACGGTCAGATAGGAAACACCATATATTTT. Encoded protein: CASSLNGQIGNTIYF.

This clone was seen a few times. The chain employs TRBV6-2 or TRBV6-3 and TRBJ1-2; TRBD1 might be the D (6 bases). V was clipped by 4 bases and J by 4 bases, with 10 bases between them. The CDR3 covers 13 residues. Germline V gene data show CDR1 as MNHEY and CDR2 as SVGEGT. CDR3 DNA: TGTGCCAGCAGTTCTACAGGGACCTATGGCTACACCTTC. Amino acids: CASSSTGTYGYTF.

V usage is TRBV18 and J usage is TRBJ1-6, with D perhaps TRBD1 (5 bases). Germline V gene data show CDR1 as KGHSH and CDR2 as LQKENI. V was cut by 0 bases and J by 9 bases, with 12 bases left in between. There are 15 residues in the CDR3. The CDR3 nucleotides read TGTGCCAGCTCACCACCGGGGCTAGGGAGTTCACCCCTCCACTTT. Translating it yields CASSPPGLGSSPLHF.

Regarding this clone: The same CDR3 can be traced to other DNA sequences in this sample. The V gene is TRBV2, the J gene TRBJ2-1; a weak D match, TRBD1 (5 bases). Trimming removed 6 bases from V and 4 bases from J, with 10 bases in between. The germline V gene has CDR1 SNHLY and CDR2 FYNNEI. This CDR3 contains 13 residues. CDR3 nucleotide sequence: TGTGCCAGCAGGAACAGGATATACAATGAGCAGTTCTTC. Its translation is CASRNRIYNEQFF.

The chain links TRBV2 to TRBJ1-1; D might be TRBD1 (5 bases). The CDR3 is 14 amino acids. Germline assignment: CDR1 SNHLY and CDR2 FYNNEI. The V and J ends lost 6 bases and 4 bases respectively, with 15 bases between them. CDR3 sequence (DNA): TGTGCCAGCAGGCTCTCGACTGGGGGCACTGAAGCTTTCTTT. This sequence encodes CASRLSTGGTEAFF.

This sequence joins TRBV7-2 and TRBJ2-5, with TRBD2 matching 10 bases. Trimming removed 9 bases from V and 13 bases from J; junction bases left unmatched: 17. The CDR3 has 14 residues. Per the germline V gene, CDR1 is SGHTA and CDR2 is FQGNSA. CDR3 region: CASDLFGASGGPYF. The CDR3 DNA sequence: TGTGCCAGTGACCTTTTTGGGGCTAGCGGGGGCCCGTACTTC.

The chain has TRBV12-5 and TRBJ1-6, with 8 bases lining up with TRBD1. The V and J ends lost 5 bases and 12 bases, in that order; junction bases with no gene match: 15. The CDR3 runs 16 residues. Germline CDR1 reads LGHNT; CDR2 reads FRNRAP. This CDR3 reads CASGRRDRQKKGPLHF. CDR3 bases: TGTGCTAGTGGTCGTCGGGACAGGCAAAAGAAAGGACCCCTCCACTTT. The full variable domain, with the rest looked up from reference TRBV12-5 and TRBJ1-6, is DARVTQTPRHKVTEMGQEVTMRCQPILGHNTVFWYRQTMMQGLELLAYFRNRAPLDDSGMPKDRFSAEMPDATLATLKIQPSEPRDSAVYFCASGRRDRQKKGPLHFGNGTRLTVT.

V usage is TRBV27 and J usage is TRBJ2-7; 10 nucleotides align to TRBD2. Germline lookup yields CDR1 MNHEY and CDR2 SMNVEV (reference sequence). V lost 2 bases, J lost 2 bases, and 6 bases stayed unmatched. The CDR3 extends over 16 amino acids. The CDR3 sequence is CASSLTLAGVAYEQYV. The CDR3 DNA sequence: TGTGCCAGCAGTTTAACCCTAGCGGGGGTGGCCTACGAGCAGTACGTC.

This chain links TRBV28 with TRBJ2-7; 7 bases agree with TRBD1. Trimming removed 2 bases from V and 10 bases from J; junction bases left unmatched: 5. Germline V gene data show CDR1 as MDHEN and CDR2 as SYDVKM. The CDR3 is 12 amino acids. The CDR3, as DNA: TGTGCCAGCAGTTTACCGGGACAGCGACAGTACGTC. Translated, it gives CASSLPGQRQYV.

V usage is TRBV19 and J usage is TRBJ1-1; D ambiguous. Germline loops: CDR1 LNHDA, CDR2 SQIVND (reference sequence). CDR3 size: 13 residues. Trimming pared 1 base from V and 4 bases from J, leaving 7 bases between. The DNA for the CDR3 is TGTGCCAGTAGTATAGTAGGTATCACTGAAGCTTTCTTT. Its translation is CASSIVGITEAFF.

The chain recombines TRBV12-5 with TRBJ1-4; the D gene is possibly TRBD1 (6 bases). Per germline, CDR1 LGHNT and CDR2 FRNRAP. This CDR3 has 14 amino acids. Trimming left V 8 bases short and J 4 bases short, with 14 bases between. The CDR3 DNA is TGTGCTAGTACCAGACAGGAGATTAATGAAAAACTGTTTTTT. Amino acid sequence: CASTRQEINEKLFF.

The J gene is TRBJ1-2, the V gene TRBV7-2, with D perhaps TRBD1 (5 bases). CDR3 length: 13 amino acids. Germline V gene data show CDR1 as SGHTA and CDR2 as FQGNSA. Trimming stripped 5 bases from V and 8 bases from J, with 15 bases between. The CDR3: CASSGGGSQGYTF. For the CDR3, the DNA is TGTGCCAGCAGCGGGGGGGGGTCCCAGGGCTACACCTTC.

The sample holds one count of this clone. The chain is built from TRBV2 and TRBJ2-3; 13 bases align to TRBD2. The CDR3 is 16 amino acids. Germline assignment: CDR1 SNHLY and CDR2 FYNNEI. Trimming removed 4 bases from V and 2 bases from J; junction bases left unmatched: 3. As DNA, the CDR3 is TGTGCCAGCAGTGGGGGACTAGCGGGGATCACAGATACGCAGTATTTT. It is translated as CASSGGLAGITDTQYF.

The chain couples TRBV5-1 to TRBJ1-4, with D uncertain. The germline V and J ends were trimmed by 0 bases and 4 bases, with 10 bases remaining between them. CDR1 SGHRS and CDR2 YFSETQ come from the germline V gene. There are 15 residues in the CDR3. CDR3 amino acids: CASSLVPVGNEKLFF. CDR3 sequence (DNA): TGCGCCAGCAGCTTGGTTCCAGTGGGTAATGAAAAACTGTTTTTT. The whole variable domain, remainder taken from reference TRBV5-1 and TRBJ1-4, is KAGVTQTPRYLIKTRGQQVTLSCSPISGHRSVSWYQQTPGQGLQFLFEYFSETQRNKGNFPGRFSGRQFSNSRSEMNVSTLELGDSALYLCASSLVPVGNEKLFFGSGTQLSVL.

The genes are TRBV24-1 and TRBJ2-7, with a tentative D call TRBD1 (6 bases). The germline CDR1 and CDR2 sequences are KGHDR and SFDVKD. Between the trimmed V and J ends, which lost 9 bases and 2 bases, there was a span of 10 bases. The CDR3 is 12 residues long. The CDR3, as DNA: TGTGCCACCCGGGACAAGACCTACGAGCAGTACGTC. This gives the protein CATRDKTYEQYV.

This chain uses TRBV11-3 with TRBJ2-5, with 8 bases aligning to TRBD2. The germline gives CDR1 SGHNT, CDR2 YENEEA. This CDR3 spans 15 amino acids. V shed 4 bases, J shed 1 base, and the junction held 5 bases outside the gene matches. DNA of the CDR3: TGTGCCAGCAGCTGGAGCGGGGGAGTCCAAGAGACCCAGTACTTC. Its protein product is CASSWSGGVQETQYF.

Only one count was recorded for this clone. The gene calls are TRBV19 and TRBJ2-1; the D gene is possibly TRBD1 (6 bases). In germline, CDR1 is LNHDA, CDR2 SQIVND (reference sequence). Deletions cut 3 bases from V and 3 bases from J, with 12 bases between. The CDR3 length is 15 residues. The CDR3 is CASSIWAGVYNEQFF. The DNA of the CDR3 is TGTGCCAGTAGTATTTGGGCAGGGGTCTACAATGAGCAGTTCTTC.